Below are 27 T cell receptor beta chains sequenced from a single sample in a study of T cell repertoires in cytomegalovirus infection. A single record per CDR3 protein comes from TCRdb applying MiXCR to the reads. The data show approximately 260,000 distinct CDR3 sequences, about a sixth seen once. The sample comprised CD8+ T cells from PBMCs. These receptor sequences come from a human donor in good health (CMV status not recorded). Some clones in this sample may be carry-over from other donors' samples.

This clonotype was seen a few times. CDR3 protein: CSALGGTRAIYF. The DNA of the CDR3 is TGCAGTGCTCTGGGTGGGACTAGGGCTATATACTTC. The chain employs TRBV20-1 and TRBJ2-5; 8 bases line up with TRBD2. Germline V gene data show CDR1 as DFQATT and CDR2 as SNEGSKA (reference sequence). The CDR3 totals 12 residues. V gave up 5 bases and J gave up 14 bases; unmatched junction bases: 13.

Notes on this clonotype: Given a much more abundant clone one base away, this may be a read error. The chain recombines TRBV4-1 with TRBJ1-1, with 7 positions matching TRBD1. CDR3 length equals 15 residues. The junction had 9 bases not matched to a gene; V was cut back by 4 bases and J by 4 bases. Germline V gene sequence: CDR1 MGHRA, CDR2 YSYEKL. CDR3 sequence (DNA): TGCGCCAGCAGCCTGAGACTGACAGGGACCACTGAAGCTTTCTTT. This codes for CASSLRLTGTTEAFF.

The V gene is TRBV15, the J gene TRBJ1-1; D is uncertain. CDR1 LNHNV and CDR2 YYDKDF come from the germline V gene (reference sequence). The ends were cut back, 0 bases at V and 0 bases at J, with 8 bases in the middle. The CDR3 totals 15 residues. This CDR3 is CATSRDTDLNTEAFF. The CDR3 coding sequence is TGTGCCACCAGCAGAGATACGGACCTGAACACTGAAGCTTTCTTT.

The CDR3 sequence is CASSPTGGNNQPQHF. The CDR3 DNA is TGCGCCAGCAGCCCGACAGGAGGGAACAATCAGCCCCAGCATTTT. V and J are TRBV5-1 and TRBJ1-5, with a weak D call TRBD1 (6 bases). CDR3 size: 15 residues. Trimming pared 4 bases from V and 3 bases from J, leaving 14 bases between. Germline V gene data show CDR1 as SGHRS and CDR2 as YFSETQ.

The chain employs TRBV15 and TRBJ2-3; no firm D call. From germline, CDR1 is LNHNV and CDR2 YYDKDF (reference sequence). This CDR3 region has 17 residues. With 1 base removed from V and 5 bases from J, the gap between germline ends came to 19 bases. This chain's CDR3 is CATSRGKGLQEGDTQYF. The CDR3 DNA is TGTGCCACCAGCAGAGGGAAGGGCCTTCAGGAAGGAGATACGCAGTATTTT.

This clonotype was observed a handful of times. The chain carries TRBV5-5 and TRBJ1-5, with TRBD1 matching over 7 bases. From germline, CDR1 is SGHKS and CDR2 YYEKEE (reference sequence). The CDR3 spans 15 residues. J lost 4 bases, V lost 3 bases, and 7 bases had no gene match. The CDR3 nucleotides are TGTGCCAGCAGCTCTGACGCGGGACAGAATCAGCCCCAGCATTTT. Translated: CASSSDAGQNQPQHF.

J is TRBJ2-1 and V is TRBV29-1; 8 positions match TRBD2. This CDR3 region has 15 residues. The germline CDR1 and CDR2 sequences are SQVTM and ANQGSEA. The V segment lost 2 bases and the J segment 12 bases; nucleotides outside the gene matches: 15. This CDR3 reads CSVESGGLGGSGQFF. The CDR3 DNA sequence: TGCAGCGTTGAATCCGGGGGACTAGGGGGGTCGGGGCAGTTCTTC.

This clonotype showed up many times. The rearrangement links TRBV7-6 to TRBJ2-5; 7 nucleotides line up with TRBD1. CDR3 length: 13 residues. Germline loops: CDR1 SGHVS, CDR2 FNYEAQ. V was clipped by 5 bases and J by 3 bases; unmatched bases: 3. The CDR3 protein is CASSQGTEETQYF. The CDR3 DNA is TGTGCCAGCAGCCAGGGGACAGAAGAGACCCAGTACTTC.

The chain carries TRBV29-1 and TRBJ2-1; D unresolved. The germline V and J ends were trimmed by 6 bases and 0 bases, with 15 bases remaining between them. The CDR3 runs to 15 residues. Germline CDR1 reads SQVTM; CDR2 reads ANQGSEA. The CDR3 coding sequence is TGCAGCGTCGAGCAAGACGCAGTCTCCTACAATGAGCAGTTCTTC. It translates to CSVEQDAVSYNEQFF.

Ten or more counts support this clonotype. V usage is TRBV7-6 and J usage is TRBJ2-7; TRBD2 is a possible D gene (6 bases). This CDR3 is 15 amino acids long. The germline CDR1 and CDR2 sequences are SGHVS and FNYEAQ. Trimming pared 5 bases from V and 2 bases from J, leaving 16 bases between. The CDR3, as DNA: TGTGCCAGCAGCCCCGACGGGGGTGTTGCCTACGAGCAGTACTTC. It encodes CASSPDGGVAYEQYF. The full variable domain, completed using reference TRBV7-6 and TRBJ2-7, is GAGVSQSPRYKVTKRGQDVALRCDPISGHVSLYWYRQALGQGPEFLTYFNYEAQQDKSGLPNDRFSAERPEGSISTLTIQRTEQRDSAMYRCASSPDGGVAYEQYFGPGTRLTVT.

The V gene is TRBV6-6, the J gene TRBJ2-5; 8 bases line up with TRBD1. Losses at the gene ends were 6 bases for V and 6 bases for J; bases not matched to a gene: 9. Germline V gene sequence: CDR1 MNHNY, CDR2 SVGAGI (reference sequence). The CDR3 spans 14 residues. CDR3 nucleotide sequence: TGTGCCAGCAGCCAAGGACAGGGCGGACAGACCCAGTACTTC. Its protein product is CASSQGQGGQTQYF.

A few counts support this clonotype. This sequence joins TRBV5-8 and TRBJ1-2; a possible D gene is TRBD1 (5 bases). Deletions cut 4 bases from V and 8 bases from J, with 15 bases between. CDR1 is SGHTS, CDR2 YDEGEE, per germline. The CDR3 has 13 amino acids. The DNA of the CDR3 is TGTGCCAGCAGCCATGGCGCAGGGCGCGGCTACACCTTC. This gives the protein CASSHGAGRGYTF. The full variable domain, completed using reference TRBV5-8 and TRBJ1-2, is EAGVTQSPTHLIKTRGQQATLRCSPISGHTSVYWYQQALGLGLQFLLWYDEGEERNRGNFPPRFSGRQFPNYSSELNVNALELEDSALYLCASSHGAGRGYTFGSGTRLTVV.

The rearrangement joins TRBV29-1 to TRBJ2-6; the match to TRBD1 covers 7 bases. The CDR3 has 16 residues. CDR1 and CDR2 from the germline V gene are SQVTM and ANQGSEA. The V and J ends lost 6 bases and 0 bases, in that order; junction bases with no gene match: 8. As DNA, the CDR3 is TGCAGCGTCGATGACAGGGTGAGCTCTGGGGCCAACGTCCTGACTTTC. It translates to CSVDDRVSSGANVLTF.

This clonotype was recorded a few times. This chain connects TRBV20-1 to TRBJ2-7; 7 nucleotides align to TRBD2. Per germline, CDR1 DFQATT and CDR2 SNEGSKA (reference sequence). The CDR3 contains 14 residues. The ends lost 1 base at V and 0 bases at J; junction bases unmatched: 3. In DNA form, the CDR3 reads TGCAGTGCTAGAGTGGCGGGGGACTCCTACGAGCAGTACTTC. Protein product: CSARVAGDSYEQYF.

In its sample, this clonotype was seen many times. The chain uses TRBV7-2 and TRBJ1-2; TRBD1 matches at 7 bases. Germline CDR1 reads SGHTA; CDR2 reads FQGNSA. This CDR3 contains 12 residues. The ends lost 10 bases at V and 8 bases at J; junction bases unmatched: 10. The CDR3: CATNRGIWGYTF. CDR3 nucleotides: TGTGCCACCAACAGGGGAATTTGGGGCTACACCTTC.

This clonotype was picked up a small number of times. V usage is TRBV7-9 and J usage is TRBJ2-2; 7 nucleotides line up with TRBD1. Per germline, CDR1 SEHNR and CDR2 FQNEAQ (reference sequence). This CDR3 is built from 15 residues. J lost 6 bases, V lost 5 bases, and 9 bases had no gene match. As DNA, the CDR3 is TGTGCCAGCAGCGGGTTGGGACAGCCGGCCGGGGAGCTGTTTTTT. Translation gives CASSGLGQPAGELFF. Filled out from reference TRBV7-9 and TRBJ2-2, the complete variable domain reads DTGVSQNPRHKITKRGQNVTFRCDPISEHNRLYWYRQTLGQGPEFLTYFQNEAQLEKSRLLSDRFSAERPKGSFSTLEIQRTEQGDSAMYLCASSGLGQPAGELFFGEGSRLTVL.

The chain uses TRBV28 and TRBJ2-1; 8 bases are shared with TRBD2. Germline V CDR1 and CDR2: MDHEN, SYDVKM. The CDR3 consists of 15 residues. Trimming cost V 1 base and J 7 bases; bases outside gene matches: 6. CDR3: CASSLYPGGANEQFF. The CDR3 region has the DNA TGTGCCAGCAGTTTATACCCCGGGGGGGCGAATGAGCAGTTCTTC. The full variable domain, rest sourced from reference TRBV28 and TRBJ2-1, is DVKVTQSSRYLVKRTGEKVFLECVQDMDHENMFWYRQDPGLGLRLIYFSYDVKMKEKGDIPEGYSVSREKKERFSLILESASTNQTSMYLCASSLYPGGANEQFFGPGTRLTVL.

This clonotype was seen more than once but under ten times. This chain links TRBV5-4 with TRBJ2-2, with a weak D call TRBD2 (5 bases). Germline V gene data show CDR1 as SGHNT and CDR2 as YYREEE (reference sequence). The CDR3 length is 15 residues. V lost 2 bases and J lost 4, with 12 bases in between. The CDR3 protein is CASSFRDRGTGELFF. The CDR3 bases are TGTGCCAGCAGCTTCCGGGATCGAGGCACCGGGGAGCTGTTTTTT.

In this sample, this clonotype turned up many times. CDR3 amino acids: CASSSPDRMNTEAFF. Here the CDR3 DNA reads TGTGCCAGCAGCTCACCGGACAGGATGAACACTGAAGCTTTCTTT. The genes are TRBV7-2 and TRBJ1-1; 7 positions match TRBD1. CDR3 length: 15 amino acids. Germline V CDR1 and CDR2: SGHTA, FQGNSA. The ends lost 4 bases at V and 0 bases at J; junction bases unmatched: 5.

A remark on this clonotype: The junction departs from germline at one end; a sequencing error may be responsible. The chain uses TRBV2 and TRBJ1-2; D perhaps matches TRBD1 (6 bases). Germline CDR1 reads SNHLY; CDR2 reads FYNNEI. This CDR3 region has 15 residues. The CDR3 protein is CVSSEQGSANYGYTF. CDR3 DNA sequence: TGTGTCAGCAGTGAACAGGGATCAGCTAACTATGGCTACACCTTC.

This clonotype was detected many times. V gene TRBV10-2 combines with J gene TRBJ2-5; tentatively, D is TRBD1 (5 bases). The germline V gene has CDR1 WSHSY and CDR2 SAAADI. Deletions cut 0 bases from V and 5 bases from J, with 13 bases between. The CDR3 length is 15 residues. The DNA for the CDR3 is TGCGCCAGCAGTGAGTCGAGGACAACCGGGGAGACCCAGTACTTC. Translated: CASSESRTTGETQYF.

This clonotype has more than one count but fewer than ten. The DNA of the CDR3 is TGTGCCAGCAGTTGGGGACAGGGAGGGGAGCAGTTCTTC. Its protein is CASSWGQGGEQFF. This chain links TRBV12-3 or TRBV12-4 with TRBJ2-1, with 9 positions matching TRBD1. The V gene end was trimmed by 4 bases and the J gene end by 10 bases; junction bases not matched to a gene: 5. The CDR3 totals 13 residues.

This clonotype has just a few counts. The chain uses TRBV14 and TRBJ1-1, with D tentatively TRBD1 (5 bases). V lost 8 bases and J 6 bases, leaving 10 bases between the germline ends. There are 11 residues in the CDR3. Germline CDR1 is SGHDN and CDR2 is FVKESK. The CDR3 DNA follows: TGTGCCAGCGGCTGGGGGTCTGAAGCTTTCTTT. Its protein is CASGWGSEAFF.

The chain uses TRBV19 and TRBJ2-3; 7 bases match TRBD2. The CDR3 spans 14 residues. Germline V lookup: CDR1 LNHDA, CDR2 SQIVND (reference sequence). J lost 1 base, V lost 3 bases, and 1 base had no gene match. Here the CDR3 reads CASSIAGGTDTQYF. For the CDR3, the DNA is TGTGCCAGTAGTATCGCGGGGGGCACAGATACGCAGTATTTT.

This clonotype has a count of ten or more. The CDR3 coding sequence is TGTGCCACCCTCCGGGACAGGGGATTTAATGAGCAGTTCTTC. Protein sequence: CATLRDRGFNEQFF. The V gene is TRBV7-9, the J gene TRBJ2-1; 10 nucleotides line up with TRBD1. The CDR3 loop spans 14 amino acids. The germline CDR1 and CDR2 sequences are SEHNR and FQNEAQ (reference sequence). Trimming took 10 bases from V and 7 from J; bases not matched to a gene: 10.

Details on this clonotype: Given a much more abundant clone one base away, this may be a read error. Lacking the conserved final phenylalanine or tryptophan, this CDR3 likely reflects a read error. The chain links TRBV7-8 to TRBJ1-6, with D unresolved. The CDR3 is 14 amino acids. Trimming cost V 2 bases and J 10 bases, with 12 bases left between them. In germline, CDR1 is SGHVS, CDR2 FQNEAQ. DNA of the CDR3: TGTGCCAGCAGCTTATCTCTCTGGGAGTCACCCCTCCACTCT. It encodes CASSLSLWESPLHS.

Here the CDR3 DNA reads TGCGCCAGCAGCCAAGTGGGGGCAGCTAACACTGAAGCTTTCTTT. This gives the protein CASSQVGAANTEAFF. The chain has TRBV4-1 and TRBJ1-1; perhaps TRBD1 as D (6 bases). V shed 1 base and J shed 2 bases, with 11 bases lying between them. This CDR3 comprises 15 residues. Looked up from germline, CDR1 is MGHRA and CDR2 is YSYEKL.